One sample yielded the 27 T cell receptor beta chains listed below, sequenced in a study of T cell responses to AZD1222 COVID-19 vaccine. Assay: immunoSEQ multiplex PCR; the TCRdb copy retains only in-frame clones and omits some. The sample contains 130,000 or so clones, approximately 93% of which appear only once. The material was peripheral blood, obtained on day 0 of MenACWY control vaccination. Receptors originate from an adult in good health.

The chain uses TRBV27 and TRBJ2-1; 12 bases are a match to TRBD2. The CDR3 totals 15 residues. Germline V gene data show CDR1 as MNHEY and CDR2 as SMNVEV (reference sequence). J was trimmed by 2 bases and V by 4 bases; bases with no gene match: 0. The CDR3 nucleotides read TGTGCCAGCAGTTGGACTAGCGGGACCTACAATGAGCAGTTCTTC. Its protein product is CASSWTSGTYNEQFF.

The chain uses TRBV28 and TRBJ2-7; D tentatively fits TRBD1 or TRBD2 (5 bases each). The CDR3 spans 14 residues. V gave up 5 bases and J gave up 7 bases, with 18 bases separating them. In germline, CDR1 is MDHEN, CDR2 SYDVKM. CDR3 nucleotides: TGTGCCAGCAGTGGCCGGGACCGCACCCGGGAGCAGTACTTC. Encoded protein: CASSGRDRTREQYF.

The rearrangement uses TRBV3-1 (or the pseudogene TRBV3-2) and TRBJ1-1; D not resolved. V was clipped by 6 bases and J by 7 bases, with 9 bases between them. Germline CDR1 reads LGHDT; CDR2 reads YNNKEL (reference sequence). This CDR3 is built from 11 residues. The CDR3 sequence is CASSMGGEAFF. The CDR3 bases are TGTGCCAGCAGTATGGGAGGTGAAGCTTTCTTT.

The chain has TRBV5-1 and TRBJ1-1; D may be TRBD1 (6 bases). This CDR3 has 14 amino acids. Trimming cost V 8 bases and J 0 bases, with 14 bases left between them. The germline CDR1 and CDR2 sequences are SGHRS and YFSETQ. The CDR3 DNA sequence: TGCGCCAGTAAGGGGGAGGCCATGAACACTGAAGCTTTCTTT. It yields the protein CASKGEAMNTEAFF.

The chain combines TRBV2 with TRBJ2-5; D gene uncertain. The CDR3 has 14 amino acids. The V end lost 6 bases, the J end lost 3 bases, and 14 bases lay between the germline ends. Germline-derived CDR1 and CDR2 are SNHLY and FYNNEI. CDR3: CASRQRPAKETQYF. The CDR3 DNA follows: TGTGCCAGCAGACAACGGCCCGCGAAAGAGACCCAGTACTTC.

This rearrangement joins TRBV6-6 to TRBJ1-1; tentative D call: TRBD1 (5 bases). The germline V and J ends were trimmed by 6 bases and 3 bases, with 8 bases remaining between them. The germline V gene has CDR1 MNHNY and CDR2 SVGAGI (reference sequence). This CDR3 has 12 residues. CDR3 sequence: CASRGLYTEAFF. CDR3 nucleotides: TGTGCCAGCAGGGGGCTTTACACTGAAGCTTTCTTT.

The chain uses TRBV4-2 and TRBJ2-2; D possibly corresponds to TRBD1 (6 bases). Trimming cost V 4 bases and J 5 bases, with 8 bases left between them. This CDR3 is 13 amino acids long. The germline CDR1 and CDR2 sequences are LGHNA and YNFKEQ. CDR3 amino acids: CASSPQGTGELFF. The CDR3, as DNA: TGTGCCAGCAGCCCGCAGGGGACCGGGGAGCTGTTTTTT.

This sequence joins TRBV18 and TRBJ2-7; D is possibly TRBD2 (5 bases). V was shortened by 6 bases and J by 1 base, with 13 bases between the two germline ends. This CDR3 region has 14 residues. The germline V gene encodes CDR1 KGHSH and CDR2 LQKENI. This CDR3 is CASSNRGISYEQYF. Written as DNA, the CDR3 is TGTGCCAGCTCGAATCGGGGTATTTCCTACGAGCAGTACTTC.

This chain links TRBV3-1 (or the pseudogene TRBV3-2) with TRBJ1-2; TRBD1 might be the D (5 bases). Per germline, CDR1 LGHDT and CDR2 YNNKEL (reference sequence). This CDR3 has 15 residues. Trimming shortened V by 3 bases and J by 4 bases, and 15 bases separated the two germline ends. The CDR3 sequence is CASSHGTGRGYGYTF. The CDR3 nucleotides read TGTGCCAGCAGCCATGGCACTGGGAGGGGCTATGGCTACACCTTC.

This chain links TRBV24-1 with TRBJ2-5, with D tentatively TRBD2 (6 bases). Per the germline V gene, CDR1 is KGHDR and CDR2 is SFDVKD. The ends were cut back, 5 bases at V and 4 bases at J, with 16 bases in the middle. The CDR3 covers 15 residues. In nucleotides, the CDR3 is TGTGCCACCAGTGGGCGGGGCGCGAGGGCAGAGACCCAGTACTTC. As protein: CATSGRGARAETQYF.

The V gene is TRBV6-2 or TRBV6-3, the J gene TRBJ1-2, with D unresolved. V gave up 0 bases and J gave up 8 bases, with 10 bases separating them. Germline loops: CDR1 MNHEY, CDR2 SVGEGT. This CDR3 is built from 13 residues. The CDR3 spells CASSYSAGIGYTF. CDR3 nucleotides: TGTGCCAGCAGTTACTCTGCGGGGATAGGCTACACCTTC.

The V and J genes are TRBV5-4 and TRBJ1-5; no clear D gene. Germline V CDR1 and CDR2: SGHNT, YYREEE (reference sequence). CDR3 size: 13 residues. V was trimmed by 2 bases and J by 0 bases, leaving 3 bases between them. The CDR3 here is CASSFDSNQPQHF. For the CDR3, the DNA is TGTGCCAGCAGCTTCGATAGCAATCAGCCCCAGCATTTT.

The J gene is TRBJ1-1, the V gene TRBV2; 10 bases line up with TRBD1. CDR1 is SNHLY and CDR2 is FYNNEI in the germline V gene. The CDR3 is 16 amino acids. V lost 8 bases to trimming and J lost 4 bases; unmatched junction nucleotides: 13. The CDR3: CASGMRTGGLSTEAFF. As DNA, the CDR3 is TGTGCCAGCGGGATGAGGACAGGGGGTTTGAGCACTGAAGCTTTCTTT.

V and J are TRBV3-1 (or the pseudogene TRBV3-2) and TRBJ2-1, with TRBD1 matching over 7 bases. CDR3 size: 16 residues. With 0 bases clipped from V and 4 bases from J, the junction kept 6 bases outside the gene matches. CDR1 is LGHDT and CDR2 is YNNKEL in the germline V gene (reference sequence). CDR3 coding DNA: TGTGCCAGCAGCCAAGACCCAGGGGGAAAATACAATGAGCAGTTCTTC. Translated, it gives CASSQDPGGKYNEQFF.

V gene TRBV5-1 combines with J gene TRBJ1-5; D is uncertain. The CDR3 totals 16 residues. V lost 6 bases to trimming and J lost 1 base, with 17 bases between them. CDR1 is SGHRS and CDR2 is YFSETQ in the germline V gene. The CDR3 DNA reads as TGCGCCAGCACCCTTACCGGTACTGGAAGCAATCAGCCCCAGCATTTT. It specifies CASTLTGTGSNQPQHF. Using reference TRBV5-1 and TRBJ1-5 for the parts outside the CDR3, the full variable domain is KAGVTQTPRYLIKTRGQQVTLSCSPISGHRSVSWYQQTPGQGLQFLFEYFSETQRNKGNFPGRFSGRQFSNSRSEMNVSTLELGDSALYLCASTLTGTGSNQPQHFGDGTRLSIL.

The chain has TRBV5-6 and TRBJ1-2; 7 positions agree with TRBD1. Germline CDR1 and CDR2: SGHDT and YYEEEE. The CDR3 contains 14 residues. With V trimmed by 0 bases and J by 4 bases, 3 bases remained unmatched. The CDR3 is CASSLAQGSYGYTF. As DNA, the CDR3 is TGTGCCAGCAGCTTGGCACAGGGGAGCTATGGCTACACCTTC. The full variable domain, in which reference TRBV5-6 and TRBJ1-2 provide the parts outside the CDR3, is DAGVTQSPTHLIKTRGQQVTLRCSPKSGHDTVSWYQQALGQGPQFIFQYYEEEERQRGNFPDRFSGHQFPNYSSELNVNALLLGDSALYLCASSLAQGSYGYTFGSGTRLTVV.

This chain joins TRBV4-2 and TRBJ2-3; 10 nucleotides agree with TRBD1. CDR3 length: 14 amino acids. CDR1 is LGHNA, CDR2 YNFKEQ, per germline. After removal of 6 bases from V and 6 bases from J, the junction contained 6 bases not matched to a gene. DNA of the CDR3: TGTGCCAGCAGTCTGGACAGGGGGGAGGATACGCAGTATTTT. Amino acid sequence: CASSLDRGEDTQYF.

CDR3 DNA sequence: TGTGCCAGCAGTTACCAAGCGGGGAGTAGGCGGGAGCAGTACTTC. Translated: CASSYQAGSRREQYF. V usage is TRBV6-5 and J usage is TRBJ2-7, with 7 positions matching TRBD2. The CDR3 covers 15 residues. CDR1 is MNHEY, CDR2 SVGAGI, per germline. The V and J ends lost 2 bases and 7 bases, in that order; junction bases with no gene match: 11.

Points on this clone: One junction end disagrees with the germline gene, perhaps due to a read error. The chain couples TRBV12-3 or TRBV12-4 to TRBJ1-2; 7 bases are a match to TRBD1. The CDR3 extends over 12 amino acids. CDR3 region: CASSLGQAGYTF. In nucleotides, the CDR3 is TGTGCCAGCAGCTTAGGACAGGCAGGCTACACCTTC.

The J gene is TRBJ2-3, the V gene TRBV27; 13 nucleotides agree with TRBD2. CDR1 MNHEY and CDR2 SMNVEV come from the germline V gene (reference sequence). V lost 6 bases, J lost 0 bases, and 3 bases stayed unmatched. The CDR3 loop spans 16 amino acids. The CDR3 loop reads CASSGLAGVSTDTQYF. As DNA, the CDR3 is TGTGCCAGCAGCGGACTAGCGGGGGTTAGCACAGATACGCAGTATTTT.

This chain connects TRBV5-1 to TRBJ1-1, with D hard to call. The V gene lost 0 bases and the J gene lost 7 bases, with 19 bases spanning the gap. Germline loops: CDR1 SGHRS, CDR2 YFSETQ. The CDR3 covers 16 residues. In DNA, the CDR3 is TGCGCCAGCAGCTTGGGGACTAGCGGGAGAGCCGGTGAAGCTTTCTTT. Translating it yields CASSLGTSGRAGEAFF.

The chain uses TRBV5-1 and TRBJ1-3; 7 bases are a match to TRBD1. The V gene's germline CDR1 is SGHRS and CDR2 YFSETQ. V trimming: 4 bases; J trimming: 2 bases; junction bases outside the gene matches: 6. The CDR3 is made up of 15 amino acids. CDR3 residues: CASSPDRSAGNTIYF. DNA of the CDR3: TGCGCCAGCAGCCCGGACAGGTCGGCTGGAAACACCATATATTTT. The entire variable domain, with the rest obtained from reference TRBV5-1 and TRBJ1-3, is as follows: KAGVTQTPRYLIKTRGQQVTLSCSPISGHRSVSWYQQTPGQGLQFLFEYFSETQRNKGNFPGRFSGRQFSNSRSEMNVSTLELGDSALYLCASSPDRSAGNTIYFGEGSWLTVV.

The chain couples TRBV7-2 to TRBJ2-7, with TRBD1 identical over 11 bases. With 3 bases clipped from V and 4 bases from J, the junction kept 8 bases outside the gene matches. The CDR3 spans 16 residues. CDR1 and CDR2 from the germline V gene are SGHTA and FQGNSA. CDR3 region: CASSLRTGGASYEQYF. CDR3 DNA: TGTGCCAGCAGCTTGAGGACAGGGGGCGCCAGTTACGAGCAGTACTTC.

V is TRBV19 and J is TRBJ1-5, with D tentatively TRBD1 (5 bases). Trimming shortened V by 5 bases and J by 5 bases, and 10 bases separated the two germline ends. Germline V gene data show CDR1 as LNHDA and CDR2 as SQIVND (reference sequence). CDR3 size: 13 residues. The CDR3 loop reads CASSLGVYQPQHF. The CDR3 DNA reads TGTGCCAGTAGTTTGGGGGTCTATCAGCCCCAGCATTTT.

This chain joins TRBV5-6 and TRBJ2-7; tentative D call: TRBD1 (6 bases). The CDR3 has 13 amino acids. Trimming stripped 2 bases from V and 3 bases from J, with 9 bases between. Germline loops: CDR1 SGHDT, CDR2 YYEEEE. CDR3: CASSLQGFYEQYF. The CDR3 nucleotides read TGTGCCAGCAGCTTACAGGGTTTCTACGAGCAGTACTTC.

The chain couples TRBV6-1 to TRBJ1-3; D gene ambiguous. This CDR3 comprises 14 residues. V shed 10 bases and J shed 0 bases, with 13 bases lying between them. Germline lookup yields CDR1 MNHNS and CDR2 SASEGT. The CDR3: CATAHGFSGNTIYF. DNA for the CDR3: TGTGCCACAGCTCACGGATTCTCTGGAAACACCATATATTTT.

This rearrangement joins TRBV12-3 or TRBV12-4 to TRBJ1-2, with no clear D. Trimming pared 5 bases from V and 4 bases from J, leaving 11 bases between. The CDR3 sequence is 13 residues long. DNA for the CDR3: TGTGCCAGCAGTCCAACGGACCTCTATGGCTACACCTTC. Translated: CASSPTDLYGYTF.